These 27 T cell receptor beta chains came from one sample sequenced in a study of cytomegalovirus exposure and HLA in healthy donors. Sequencing was performed with immunoSEQ multiplex PCR; in TCRdb, only in-frame clones are kept and a portion is missing. The repertoire holds some 59,000 clones, with 89% as singletons. Source material: PBMCs. Receptors were obtained from a woman aged 18-35 years in good health and CMV-seronegative.

J is TRBJ2-1 and V is TRBV6-5; the D gene is possibly TRBD2 (6 bases). Per the germline V gene, CDR1 is MNHEY and CDR2 is SVGAGI. The CDR3 extends over 12 amino acids. V shed 6 bases and J shed 10 bases, with 13 bases lying between them. In DNA form, the CDR3 reads TGTGCCAGCAGCCGGGGAGGCAGGGAGCAGTTCTTC. This encodes CASSRGGREQFF.

This sequence joins TRBV5-1 and TRBJ2-3, with TRBD2 identical over 8 bases. Trimming took 3 bases from V and 0 from J; bases not matched to a gene: 15. The CDR3 extends over 19 amino acids. CDR1 and CDR2 (germline): SGHRS, YFSETQ. CDR3 sequence reads: CASSSRTSPFLLSTDTQYF. The CDR3 bases are TGCGCCAGCAGCTCTCGGACTAGCCCCTTCCTGCTGAGCACAGATACGCAGTATTTT.

This sequence joins TRBV4-3 and TRBJ1-1; D unclear. Trimming pared 0 bases from V and 1 base from J, leaving 9 bases between. Germline CDR1 reads LGHNA; CDR2 reads YSLEER. The CDR3 covers 15 residues. CDR3 residues: CASSQDRSGNTEAFF. The CDR3 bases are TGCGCCAGCAGCCAAGATCGGTCAGGGAACACTGAAGCTTTCTTT.

The J gene is TRBJ1-1, the V gene TRBV7-9; D may be TRBD1 (5 bases). This CDR3 spans 12 amino acids. Germline V gene lookup returns CDR1 SEHNR and CDR2 FQNEAQ (reference sequence). Trimming took off 5 bases at V and 7 bases at J, with 11 bases between the two ends. CDR3 sequence (DNA): TGTGCCAGCAGCCCGGGGGGAGGTGAAGCTTTCTTT. Its translation is CASSPGGGEAFF.

V is TRBV7-9 and J is TRBJ2-3; perhaps TRBD2 as D (6 bases). V was trimmed by 2 bases and J by 1 base, leaving 13 bases between them. Germline CDR1 SEHNR, CDR2 FQNEAQ (reference sequence). The CDR3 runs to 16 residues. CDR3 in amino acids: CASSLQVRGGTDTQYF. For the CDR3, the DNA is TGTGCCAGCAGCTTACAGGTGCGGGGCGGCACAGATACGCAGTATTTT.

The chain couples TRBV5-6 to TRBJ2-1, with TRBD1 matching 7 bases. The CDR3 spans 16 residues. The V segment lost 2 bases and the J segment 2 bases; nucleotides outside the gene matches: 7. Germline CDR1 reads SGHDT; CDR2 reads YYEEEE. This CDR3 reads CASSFVGTEAYNEQFF. The CDR3 nucleotides read TGTGCCAGCAGCTTCGTTGGGACAGAAGCCTACAATGAGCAGTTCTTC.

This chain connects TRBV10-3 to TRBJ2-7, with TRBD2 matching 11 bases. The CDR3 runs to 14 residues. V was clipped by 10 bases and J by 7 bases; unmatched bases: 12. Germline CDR1 reads ENHRY; CDR2 reads SYGVKD. The CDR3 sequence is CATGLAGAMGEQYF. In nucleotides, the CDR3 is TGTGCCACCGGACTAGCGGGTGCCATGGGGGAGCAGTACTTC.

As for this clone: At one boundary the junction diverges from the germline segment, which might be a read error. This chain links TRBV7-2 with TRBJ1-5; possibly TRBD1 for D (6 bases). Looked up from germline, CDR1 is SGHTA and CDR2 is FQGNSA. The CDR3 has 15 residues. CDR3 protein: CASSVAGEGNQPQHF. CDR3 nucleotide sequence: TGTGCCAGCAGCGTAGCAGGGGAGGGCAATCAGCCCCAGCATTTT.

The chain recombines TRBV10-3 with TRBJ1-1; D may be TRBD1 (6 bases). Germline lookup yields CDR1 ENHRY and CDR2 SYGVKD. The CDR3 consists of 12 residues. The germline V and J ends were trimmed by 4 bases and 6 bases, with 9 bases remaining between them. The DNA for the CDR3 is TGTGCCATCAGTGGAACAGGGTCTGAAGCTTTCTTT. Encoded protein: CAISGTGSEAFF.

V is TRBV13 and J is TRBJ2-7; a weak D match, TRBD2 (8 bases). The CDR3 runs to 15 residues. Trimming took off 6 bases at V and 4 bases at J, with 19 bases between the two ends. Germline values: CDR1 PRHDT, CDR2 FYEKMQ (reference sequence). The CDR3 nucleotides are TGTGCCAGCAGTCACAGGGGCAGCGGGAGTTACGAGCAGTACTTC. It yields the protein CASSHRGSGSYEQYF.

The chain links TRBV12-1 to TRBJ2-2; TRBD2 is taken as the D call from the table, unchecked against the DNA. TRBV12-1 is labeled a pseudogene. CDR3 length: 19 amino acids. The CDR3 nucleotides are TGTGCCAGCAGCCTGAGGGCAGATAGTACTCTTTCAAACACCGGGGAGCTGTTTTTT. It is translated as CASSLRADSTLSNTGELFF.

The V call is TRBV5-4, the J call TRBJ2-1, with D possibly matching TRBD2 (7 bases). Germline-derived CDR1 and CDR2 are SGHNT and YYREEE (reference sequence). The CDR3 runs 16 residues. V lost 3 bases to trimming and J lost 5 bases, with 18 bases between them. As DNA, the CDR3 is TGTGCCAGCAGCTACGCCATGGGAGGGGGGGACAATGAGCAGTTCTTC. It specifies CASSYAMGGGDNEQFF.

This sequence joins TRBV7-9 and TRBJ2-1; D might be TRBD1 (6 bases). There are 12 residues in the CDR3. The germline gives CDR1 SEHNR, CDR2 FQNEAQ (reference sequence). The V and J ends lost 1 base and 15 bases respectively, with 13 bases between them. In DNA, the CDR3 is TGTGCCAGCAGCTTAGAAGGTAGAGGGGGGTTCTTC. Protein: CASSLEGRGGFF.

The V and J genes are TRBV7-9 and TRBJ2-2; tentative D call: TRBD2 (5 bases). Germline V gene sequence: CDR1 SEHNR, CDR2 FQNEAQ (reference sequence). CDR3 length equals 14 residues. V lost 0 bases to trimming and J lost 7 bases, with 9 bases between them. The CDR3 loop reads CASSLAGVGGELFF. In DNA, the CDR3 is TGTGCCAGCAGCTTAGCGGGAGTCGGCGGGGAGCTGTTTTTT.

The genes are TRBV27 and TRBJ2-3, with D possibly being TRBD2 (5 bases). CDR3 length equals 16 residues. Trimming took 1 base from V and 4 from J, leaving 15 bases between them. Germline loops: CDR1 MNHEY, CDR2 SMNVEV (reference sequence). CDR3: CASSLFVGAVPDTQYF. As DNA, the CDR3 is TGTGCCAGCAGTTTATTTGTGGGAGCGGTCCCAGATACGCAGTATTTT.

This rearrangement joins TRBV5-5 to TRBJ1-1; D unresolved. The V gene's germline CDR1 is SGHKS and CDR2 YYEKEE (reference sequence). V lost 2 bases and J lost 4, with 12 bases in between. CDR3 size: 14 residues. The CDR3 protein is CASSFSNGGTEAFF. For the CDR3, the DNA is TGTGCCAGCAGCTTTTCGAACGGTGGCACTGAAGCTTTCTTT.

This clone was observed a single time. The chain uses TRBV7-2 and TRBJ2-4; TRBD1 matches at 8 bases. Germline V gene data show CDR1 as SGHTA and CDR2 as FQGNSA. Trimming cost V 5 bases and J 4 bases; bases outside gene matches: 7. This CDR3 region has 15 residues. This CDR3 is CASSLSRDRKNIQYF. In nucleotides, the CDR3 is TGTGCCAGCAGCCTAAGCCGGGACAGGAAAAACATTCAGTACTTC.

The chain couples TRBV2 to TRBJ1-1; D gene uncertain. CDR1 and CDR2 from the germline V gene are SNHLY and FYNNEI. There are 19 residues in the CDR3. The V end was cut by 0 bases, the J end by 3 bases, with 23 bases between. The chain's CDR3 is CASSEALRALEVAHTEAFF. In nucleotides, the CDR3 is TGTGCCAGCAGTGAAGCGCTTCGAGCTTTGGAGGTGGCCCACACTGAAGCTTTCTTT.

CDR3 bases: TGTGCCAGTAGTATTACGGCTAGCGCGAACACCGGGGAGCTGTTTTTT. Its translation is CASSITASANTGELFF. V and J are TRBV19 and TRBJ2-2, with D tentatively TRBD2 (6 bases). Germline V gives CDR1 LNHDA, CDR2 SQIVND (reference sequence). The length of the CDR3 is 16 residues. Trimming cost V 3 bases and J 0 bases, with 11 bases left between them.

The genes are TRBV12-5 and TRBJ1-1; 8 nucleotides match TRBD1. J was trimmed by 4 bases and V by 6 bases; bases with no gene match: 4. There are 13 residues in the CDR3. Germline CDR1 is LGHNT and CDR2 is FRNRAP. CDR3 DNA sequence: TGTGCTAGTGGCCGGACAGGGAGCACTGAAGCTTTCTTT. It translates to CASGRTGSTEAFF.

The CDR3 DNA reads as TGTGCCAGCAGCTCCGGGACTAGCGGGAGGGCTCGCGAGCAGTTCTTC. The encoded protein is CASSSGTSGRAREQFF. The chain combines TRBV7-2 with TRBJ2-1; TRBD2 matches 16 bases. Germline V CDR1 and CDR2: SGHTA, FQGNSA. The CDR3 runs 16 residues. V shed 4 bases and J 10 bases; nucleotides not matched to a gene: 7.

The chain has TRBV27 and TRBJ2-1; D gene unclear. This CDR3 comprises 15 residues. V was shortened by 5 bases and J by 1 base, with 12 bases between the two germline ends. Germline CDR1 MNHEY, CDR2 SMNVEV (reference sequence). The CDR3 loop is CASSRGEPSYNEQFF. Here the CDR3 DNA reads TGTGCCAGCAGTCGAGGAGAGCCTTCCTACAATGAGCAGTTCTTC.

This sequence joins TRBV30 and TRBJ2-5; 10 bases are a match to TRBD2. The CDR3 length is 14 residues. The germline gives CDR1 GTSNPN, CDR2 SVGIG (reference sequence). Losses at the gene ends were 3 bases for V and 5 bases for J; bases not matched to a gene: 6. CDR3 bases: TGTGCCTGGAGGGCTAGCGGGAGCCTGGAGACCCAGTACTTC. Amino acid sequence: CAWRASGSLETQYF.

This sequence joins TRBV20-1 and TRBJ2-7; D unclear. From germline, CDR1 is DFQATT and CDR2 SNEGSKA (reference sequence). The V end lost 3 bases, the J end lost 3 bases, and 6 bases lay between the germline ends. This CDR3 has 11 amino acids. As DNA, the CDR3 is TGCAGTGCTAGCCCCAGCTACGAGCAGTACTTC. Translation gives CSASPSYEQYF.

The chain employs TRBV7-8 and TRBJ2-2; a weak D match, TRBD2 (7 bases). V was trimmed by 2 bases and J by 6 bases, leaving 13 bases between them. The germline CDR1 and CDR2 sequences are SGHVS and FQNEAQ. The CDR3 has 15 amino acids. CDR3 residues: CASSLFSGGPGELFF. CDR3 sequence (DNA): TGTGCCAGCAGCTTATTTTCGGGGGGCCCCGGGGAGCTGTTTTTT.

The V and J genes are TRBV27 and TRBJ2-4; D call uncertain. The CDR3 consists of 15 residues. Deletions cut 5 bases from V and 5 bases from J, with 16 bases between. From germline, CDR1 is MNHEY and CDR2 SMNVEV (reference sequence). The CDR3 sequence: CASSPSGSGQNIQYF. The CDR3 nucleotides are TGTGCCAGCAGTCCCTCCGGCTCTGGGCAAAACATTCAGTACTTC.

This chain joins TRBV5-8 and TRBJ2-5; the match to TRBD2 covers 13 bases. V lost 4 bases to trimming and J lost 5 bases; unmatched junction nucleotides: 5. This CDR3 has 15 amino acids. Per the germline V gene, CDR1 is SGHTS and CDR2 is YDEGEE. This CDR3 reads CASSPGLAGMETQYF. The CDR3 nucleotides read TGTGCCAGCAGCCCGGGACTAGCGGGAATGGAGACCCAGTACTTC. The whole variable domain, remainder taken from reference TRBV5-8 and TRBJ2-5, is EAGVTQSPTHLIKTRGQQATLRCSPISGHTSVYWYQQALGLGLQFLLWYDEGEERNRGNFPPRFSGRQFPNYSSELNVNALELEDSALYLCASSPGLAGMETQYFGPGTRLLVL.